This TCR beta chain appears in the sequencing data of a study of T cell clonality in common variable immunodeficiency (dated by TCRdb to between 2015 and 2017). Results and caveats for the whole study, not just this receptor: Differences among patients in the CVID cohort limited the correlations between repertoire features and clinical complications. The authors noted that sequencing repertoires of T cell subpopulations would be needed to clarify what caused the increased clonality in CVID. Increased TCRbeta clonality was found in CVID subjects compared with healthy controls (t-test p = 0.018), with the increase being most characteristic of about a third of subjects. CVID TCRbeta sequences were reported to have fewer deletions and N-nucleotide insertions and to lack highly modified clones with 13 or more V deletions. Healthy controls shared more TCRbeta clones with each other than CVID subjects shared among themselves (p < 0.0001). Even though DNA input was the same, control samples had an average of approximately 82,000 unique sequences each, compared with 25,000 to 35,000 in CVID samples.

Counted from cysteine to phenylalanine, this CDR3 has 15 amino acids. Only the CDR3 bases that were read are kept: 36 of them, in frame from base 1. The germline V gene gives CDR1 as SGHTA and CDR2 as FQGNSA. V sheds 2 bases and J sheds 1 base, leaving 8 bases between their ends. Equivalent amounts of genomic DNA from CVID and control samples were used as sequencing input. For every sample, a 60 bp segment covering the rearranged TCRbeta CDR3 region was amplified and then sequenced. The immunoSEQ assay, a bias-corrected multiplex PCR combined with high-throughput sequencing, was used to amplify TCRbeta. The paper's processing steps were these. Every unique nucleotide sequence was considered a clone and was annotated with V, D and J genes, copy number and frequency. Sequences were labeled productive if in frame, and non-productive if out of frame or containing stop codons. As previously described, clonality was computed from Shannon's entropy. The predicted amino acid sequences of productive clones were used to derive mean CDR3 Kyte-Doolittle hydropathy. The R hclust function was used to hierarchically cluster scaled V gene usage with Manhattan distance and complete linkage. Sharing of clones by CDR3 amino acid sequence was evaluated through resampling of 12 repertoires per group over 100 rounds. The repertoires were searched for around 72 published EBV-specific and some 250 published CMV-specific TCRbeta sequences. After a couple of CVID samples that produced fewer than 10,000 sequences were dropped from the analysis, around 40 CVID repertoires remained. TCRdb took over this immuneACCESS table, retaining in-frame rearrangements with V and J assigned. Such tables are incomplete; in checked studies, under half of the missing clones stem from an unresolved V gene, and the remainder is unexplained. The DNA gave D and trimming, while V, J and clone size come from that table. In this sample the table shows 45,000 to 70,000 clones, and no singletons are among them. The top ten clones comprise 5% to 7% of the sample.

In this sample, this clone turned up many times. The target of this receptor is not known. The read ends 3 residues early relative to the CDR3; the germline J gene fills the gap. Both CVID patients and healthy controls were predominantly of Caucasian heritage. Heparinized peripheral whole blood samples of roughly 5 to 8.5 ml were obtained from each donor. TCRbeta CDR3 repertoires were sequenced from genomic DNA of adults with common variable immune deficiency (CVID) and healthy adult controls. The control group was made up of about 22 healthy adult volunteers (about 10 male and roughly twelve female) whose ages ranged from roughly 23 to 70 years, with a mean age of approximately 31. Diluted blood was subjected to density centrifugation over Hypaque 1077 or Ficoll-Paque for isolation of peripheral blood mononuclear cells. Genomic DNA was extracted from unsorted mononuclear cells by Qiagen column purification or by a centrifugation-based method.

The specimen was peripheral blood mononuclear cells. The chain uses TRBV7-2 and TRBJ2-2, and possibly TRBD1, on 5 matching bases. This clonotype was obtained from a person aged 18 to 75 in good health. The CDR3 bases that were read are TGTGCCAGCAGCTTACTAACAGGGAACACCGGGGAG. It encodes CASSLLTGNTGE. The whole CDR3 sequence is CASSLLTGNTGELFF.